This paragraph reports one TCR beta chain. The antigen remains undetermined. Trimming removed 6 bases from V and 0 bases from J, with 20 bases in between. In germline, CDR1 is MDHEN, CDR2 SYDVKM. The CDR3 has 17 amino acids. These data are taken from a study of shared clonotypes between healthy human individuals. Original processing notes: Sequence data from immunoSEQ were junction-only and lacked quality scores; consequently, filtering differed. TCRdb's table, derived via immunoSEQ multiplex PCR, lists solely in-frame clones and lacks some. V, J and clone size were drawn from that table, and D and trimming were deduced from the DNA. Counted here are 750,000 to 1,000,000 clones, almost 95% occurring once; the ten biggest clones make up around 24%. Cells designated naive CD8 were CD45RO-negative and were positively selected for CCR7, with terminally differentiated effector memory CD45RA+ cells excluded.

Findings of the study overall: Generation probabilities were higher for clonotypes shared across all four sorted-subset donors than for unshared ones.

V gene TRBV28 combines with J gene TRBJ1-1; D is unclear. The sample taken for sequencing was naive CD8+ T cells sorted from blood. This sequence originates from a man in his thirties or forties in good health. The CDR3 DNA is TGTGCCAGCAGCCCCGGCCCCGGCCCACAGATGAACACTGAAGCTTTCTTT. It is translated as CASSPGPGPQMNTEAFF.